Following are 26 T cell receptor beta chains from one sample sequenced in a study of shared clonotypes between healthy human individuals. Naive CD8 cells lacked CD45RO and underwent positive selection for CCR7, leaving out terminally differentiated effector memory CD45RA+ cells. Profiling relied on immunoSEQ multiplex PCR, and the TCRdb table lists in-frame clones only, not all of them. The sample lists around 640,000 clones, approximately 96% occurring once. Sequencing was performed on naive CD8+ T cells sorted from blood. The source is a woman in her 30s in good health.

The rearrangement joins TRBV7-9 to TRBJ1-2; D is unresolved. V lost 4 bases, J lost 4 bases, and 16 bases lay in between. CDR1 is SEHNR and CDR2 is FQNEAQ in the germline V gene (reference sequence). This CDR3 spans 15 amino acids. The DNA of the CDR3 is TGTGCCAGCAGCTCCCGTCCGAATCGGAGCTATGGCTACACCTTC. Its translation: CASSSRPNRSYGYTF.

V usage is TRBV6-5 and J usage is TRBJ1-1; 9 bases align to TRBD1. CDR3 length equals 13 residues. Per germline, CDR1 MNHEY and CDR2 SVGAGI. The V gene end was trimmed by 6 bases and the J gene end by 7 bases; junction bases not matched to a gene: 6. The DNA of the CDR3 is TGTGCCAGCAGCGAACCGGGACAGGGTGAAGCTTTCTTT. Translating it yields CASSEPGQGEAFF.

The chain is built from TRBV9 and TRBJ1-1, with TRBD1 identical over 9 bases. This CDR3 region has 14 residues. V lost 4 bases, J lost 5 bases, and 6 bases stayed unmatched. CDR1 is SGDLS, CDR2 YYNGEE, per germline. CDR3 residues: CASSPGQGLTEAFF. DNA for the CDR3: TGTGCCAGCAGCCCGGGACAGGGTTTAACTGAAGCTTTCTTT.

The chain employs TRBV7-8 and TRBJ2-6; D remains unclear. The V end was cut by 1 base, the J end by 4 bases, with 5 bases between. Germline CDR1 is SGHVS and CDR2 is FQNEAQ. CDR3 length: 14 amino acids. The CDR3 spells CASSLGPGANVLTF. The DNA for the CDR3 is TGTGCCAGCAGCTTAGGTCCCGGGGCCAACGTCCTGACTTTC.

This clone was seen only a few times. V and J are TRBV4-1 and TRBJ2-7; 8 nucleotides line up with TRBD2. This CDR3 region has 16 residues. Trimming at V came to 4 bases and at J to 0 bases, leaving 8 bases not matched to a gene. Germline V CDR1 and CDR2: MGHRA, YSYEKL. The DNA of the CDR3 is TGCGCCAGCAGCCCCGGTTCTAGCGGGTACTCCTACGAGCAGTACTTC. It is translated as CASSPGSSGYSYEQYF.

The gene calls are TRBV6-5 and TRBJ2-7; 9 nucleotides line up with TRBD1. V shed 6 bases and J 2 bases; nucleotides not matched to a gene: 5. The CDR3 consists of 14 residues. Germline V lookup: CDR1 MNHEY, CDR2 SVGAGI. CDR3 loop: CASRDRGVAYEQYF. For the CDR3, the DNA is TGTGCCAGCAGAGACAGGGGGGTAGCCTACGAGCAGTACTTC.

This chain connects TRBV5-6 to TRBJ2-7, with 9 bases aligning to TRBD2. CDR3 length: 14 residues. From germline, CDR1 is SGHDT and CDR2 YYEEEE. With V trimmed by 4 bases and J by 4 bases, 6 bases remained unmatched. The CDR3 protein is CASSLGLARYEQYF. The CDR3 nucleotides read TGTGCCAGCAGCCTAGGACTAGCGAGGTACGAGCAGTACTTC.

The chain is built from TRBV13 and TRBJ2-3, with 14 bases lining up with TRBD2. The CDR3 runs 17 residues. J was trimmed by 0 bases and V by 4 bases; bases with no gene match: 3. Germline loops: CDR1 PRHDT, CDR2 FYEKMQ (reference sequence). The CDR3 region has the DNA TGTGCCAGCAGCTATGGACTAGCGGGAGGAAGCACAGATACGCAGTATTTT. Translating gives CASSYGLAGGSTDTQYF.

V and J are TRBV19 and TRBJ2-7, with D maybe TRBD2 (6 bases). The CDR3 sequence is 15 residues long. CDR1 is LNHDA and CDR2 is SQIVND in the germline V gene (reference sequence). The V end lost 5 bases, the J end lost 3 bases, and 17 bases lay between the germline ends. The CDR3 nucleotides read TGTGCCAGTAGTTCGTCCCCGGAGGGCATCTACGAGCAGTACTTC. Amino acid sequence: CASSSSPEGIYEQYF.

J is TRBJ1-1 and V is TRBV13; 10 bases agree with TRBD1. The CDR3 is 18 amino acids. Trimming at V came to 5 bases and at J to 3 bases, leaving 15 bases not matched to a gene. Germline loops: CDR1 PRHDT, CDR2 FYEKMQ (reference sequence). CDR3 nucleotides: TGTGCCAGCAGCAGATGGACAGGGGGTATTGGAGTCGACACTGAAGCTTTCTTT. Its translation: CASSRWTGGIGVDTEAFF.

The chain carries TRBV10-3 and TRBJ1-1; D gene ambiguous. V lost 1 base and J lost 5, with 5 bases in between. The CDR3 has 12 amino acids. Germline CDR1 reads ENHRY; CDR2 reads SYGVKD. This CDR3 is CAISEYNTEAFF. The CDR3 DNA reads TGTGCCATCAGTGAGTATAATACTGAAGCTTTCTTT.

V is TRBV13 and J is TRBJ2-2; D gene unclear. Germline assignment: CDR1 PRHDT and CDR2 FYEKMQ (reference sequence). The length of the CDR3 is 14 residues. V gave up 5 bases and J gave up 9 bases, with 16 bases separating them. CDR3: CASSPRNQRRELFF. CDR3 DNA: TGTGCCAGCAGCCCACGAAACCAAAGGAGGGAGCTGTTTTTT.

Only one count was recorded for this clone. The chain carries TRBV28 and TRBJ2-7, with D uncertain. This CDR3 region has 14 residues. Germline assignment: CDR1 MDHEN and CDR2 SYDVKM. Trimming stripped 4 bases from V and 3 bases from J, with 13 bases between. CDR3 protein: CASSSNGPYYEQYF. As DNA, the CDR3 is TGTGCCAGCAGTTCCAACGGGCCTTACTACGAGCAGTACTTC. The full variable domain, rest sourced from reference TRBV28 and TRBJ2-7, is DVKVTQSSRYLVKRTGEKVFLECVQDMDHENMFWYRQDPGLGLRLIYFSYDVKMKEKGDIPEGYSVSREKKERFSLILESASTNQTSMYLCASSSNGPYYEQYFGPGTRLTVT.

This sequence joins TRBV19 and TRBJ1-2; no reliable D call. V lost 3 bases and J lost 8, with 13 bases in between. Germline V gene data show CDR1 as LNHDA and CDR2 as SQIVND (reference sequence). There are 13 residues in the CDR3. DNA of the CDR3: TGTGCCAGTAGTATCCCGTCGGTACGGGGCTACACCTTC. Translation gives CASSIPSVRGYTF.

CDR3 in DNA: TGTGCCATCACTCCTCCCCAAAACGGGACGGTACCCTACGAGCAGTACTTC. Protein: CAITPPQNGTVPYEQYF. The chain is built from TRBV27 and TRBJ2-7, with D perhaps assigned TRBD1 or TRBD2 (5 bases each). CDR3 length: 17 residues. Trimming stripped 10 bases from V and 2 bases from J, with 27 bases between. CDR1 and CDR2 from the germline V gene are MNHEY and SMNVEV (reference sequence).

The chain employs TRBV30 and TRBJ2-7; D not certain. The germline CDR1 and CDR2 sequences are GTSNPN and SVGIG (reference sequence). This CDR3 is 11 amino acids long. V was clipped by 4 bases and J by 2 bases, with 6 bases between them. The CDR3 region is CAWKQAYEQYF. CDR3 nucleotide sequence: TGTGCCTGGAAGCAGGCCTACGAGCAGTACTTC.

This clone occurred once. The rearrangement links TRBV6-5 to TRBJ2-7, with TRBD2 matching 10 bases. This CDR3 spans 14 amino acids. J was trimmed by 5 bases and V by 5 bases; bases with no gene match: 6. Per germline, CDR1 MNHEY and CDR2 SVGAGI. CDR3 sequence: CASSISGRAHEQYF. Here the CDR3 DNA reads TGTGCCAGCAGTATAAGCGGGAGGGCCCACGAGCAGTACTTC.

As to this clone: Other DNA sequences in the sample encode the same CDR3. CDR3: CASSFRQDPYEQYF. The DNA of the CDR3 is TGTGCCAGCAGTTTTAGGCAGGACCCCTACGAGCAGTACTTC. This chain uses TRBV27 with TRBJ2-7; unclear D gene. V lost 3 bases and J lost 2, with 11 bases in between. CDR3 length: 14 amino acids. Germline assignment: CDR1 MNHEY and CDR2 SMNVEV (reference sequence).

The chain links TRBV29-1 to TRBJ2-5, with a tentative D call TRBD2 (6 bases). With 5 bases removed from V and 2 bases from J, the gap between germline ends came to 30 bases. Germline CDR1 SQVTM, CDR2 ANQGSEA. This CDR3 has 19 amino acids. In nucleotides, the CDR3 is TGCAGCGTTCAAGGCGCGCGGGATGGTAGCTGGTTCCCGCAAGAGACCCAGTACTTC. Translating it yields CSVQGARDGSWFPQETQYF. Full variable domain (missing parts from reference TRBV29-1 and TRBJ2-5): SAVISQKPSRDICQRGTSLTIQCQVDSQVTMMFWYRQQPGQSLTLIATANQGSEATYESGFVIDKFPISRPNLTFSTLTVSNMSPEDSSIYLCSVQGARDGSWFPQETQYFGPGTRLLVL.

V is TRBV27 and J is TRBJ2-7, with 11 bases matching TRBD1. Losses at the gene ends were 5 bases for V and 3 bases for J; bases not matched to a gene: 3. The CDR3 sequence is 14 residues long. Germline lookup yields CDR1 MNHEY and CDR2 SMNVEV (reference sequence). CDR3 nucleotide sequence: TGTGCCAGCAGTCCGGACAGGGGGCTCTACGAGCAGTACTTC. Protein sequence: CASSPDRGLYEQYF.

The chain is built from TRBV10-3 and TRBJ1-6, with TRBD1 matching 8 bases. V lost 0 bases to trimming and J lost 10 bases; unmatched junction nucleotides: 8. There are 16 residues in the CDR3. Per the germline V gene, CDR1 is ENHRY and CDR2 is SYGVKD. Here the CDR3 reads CAISESSDRGDSPLHF. The CDR3 DNA is TGTGCCATCAGTGAGTCCTCCGACAGGGGTGACTCACCCCTCCACTTT.

This clone appeared a single time. J is TRBJ2-1 and V is TRBV2; D is perhaps TRBD1 (5 bases). Germline lookup yields CDR1 SNHLY and CDR2 FYNNEI. The ends were cut back, 3 bases at V and 8 bases at J, with 14 bases in the middle. The CDR3 length is 14 residues. The CDR3 DNA follows: TGTGCCAGCAGTGACCTCGTGACAGCTGATGAGCAGTTCTTC. Its translation: CASSDLVTADEQFF.

The rearrangement uses TRBV7-8 and TRBJ2-7; 8 bases line up with TRBD2. This CDR3 contains 18 residues. Per germline, CDR1 SGHVS and CDR2 FQNEAQ. V shed 2 bases, J shed 5 bases, and the junction held 17 bases outside the gene matches. The CDR3 loop reads CASSLSGTIAGIMDEQYF. CDR3 nucleotide sequence: TGTGCCAGCAGCTTATCGGGTACGATAGCGGGAATAATGGACGAGCAGTACTTC.

The chain employs TRBV6-6 and TRBJ1-3; D ambiguous. The V gene lost 4 bases and the J gene lost 7 bases, with 5 bases spanning the gap. The CDR3 totals 11 residues. CDR1 and CDR2 (germline): MNHNY, SVGAGI (reference sequence). The CDR3 loop reads CASSWGNTIYF. CDR3 DNA sequence: TGTGCCAGCAGTTGGGGTAACACCATATATTTT.

This sequence joins TRBV10-3 and TRBJ2-7; 10 positions agree with TRBD2. J lost 0 bases, V lost 0 bases, and 2 bases had no gene match. The CDR3 runs 16 residues. CDR1 is ENHRY, CDR2 SYGVKD, per germline. In DNA, the CDR3 is TGTGCCATCAGTGAGTCACCTAGCGGGAGCTCCTACGAGCAGTACTTC. The encoded protein is CAISESPSGSSYEQYF.

J is TRBJ2-3 and V is TRBV28; TRBD1 is a possible D gene (6 bases). Trimming pared 3 bases from V and 0 bases from J, leaving 19 bases between. CDR3 size: 18 residues. Looked up from germline, CDR1 is MDHEN and CDR2 is SYDVKM. For the CDR3, the DNA is TGTGCCAGCAGTTTTGATGGGACAAAGGTACCTAGCACAGATACGCAGTATTTT. It encodes CASSFDGTKVPSTDTQYF.